This record looks at one T cell receptor beta chain sequence and its context. Its antigen target is currently unknown. One base away there is no much larger clone; base qualities are not given. Sequenced on an Illumina HiSeq 2500. Quantitative 5'-RACE with molecular barcodes was used to prepare TCR beta libraries. Per the source publication's procedure: A new computational method, built on a probabilistic model of VDJ rearrangement, was used to identify disease-linked TCR variants. The public sequencing data were trimmed at Q25 with fastp and processed into clonotypes with MiXCR by TCRdb, which kept only in-frame beta chains. Entries are consolidated by CDR3 protein sequence, retaining the most common genes and DNA. In this record, the V and J calls reflect TCRdb's handling and not the investigators' own analysis. This sample holds some 150,000 distinct CDR3 sequences; 9.5% to 12% were observed only once. The biggest ten clones account for over 4% of the sample.

The CDR3 contains 14 residues, cysteine and phenylalanine counted. The only DNA kept is the CDR3, 42 bases in frame from the first base. The germline ends are 13 bases apart after V is trimmed by 5 bases and J by 6 bases. According to the germline V gene (reference sequence), CDR1 reads SEHNR and CDR2 reads FQNEAQ. These data belong to a study of CD8 T cells in ankylosing spondylitis listed by TCRdb under 2017. For context, the study as a whole: The study set out to find disease-linked TCR variants by profiling T cell receptor beta repertoires in ankylosing spondylitis patients and healthy donors. The whole study cohort included 108 healthy donors and around 25 ankylosing spondylitis patients. Peripheral blood was sampled, and synovial fluid was additionally collected from ankylosing spondylitis patients. General findings and caveats noted by the study authors: The disease-linked clones were reported to be significantly enriched in matched synovial fluid samples from ankylosing spondylitis patients. Some TCR beta motif variants had previously been reported in synovial fluid and blood of reactive arthritis patients, which suggested common disease-initiation mechanisms. Blood from ankylosing spondylitis patients appeared to be characterized by a TCR beta motif made up of under 10 highly homologous amino acid variants. The disease-linked clones had a CD8+ phenotype and were found at relatively low frequencies in peripheral blood.

The rearrangement joined TRBV7-9 to TRBJ1-4; the D region possibly corresponds to TRBD1 (6 bases align). The origin of this receptor is a female donor with ankylosing spondylitis or in good health (not recorded which). The sequenced material came from blood, either unsorted or a sorted T cell fraction (not recorded which). The CDR3 here reads CASSPNRVDEKLFF. At the DNA level, the sequence is TGTGCCAGCAGCCCGAACAGGGTTGATGAAAAACTGTTTTTT.